These T cell receptor beta chains were read from a single sample in a study of cytomegalovirus exposure and HLA in healthy donors. TCRdb keeps only in-frame clones here, not all; method: immunoSEQ multiplex PCR. Found here are more than 100,000 clones, approximately 90% of them singletons; the top ten hold just under 6.5%. The sequenced sample consisted of PBMCs. The receptors originated from a young woman in good health and CMV-seropositive. CDR3s include the opening cysteine and the closing phenylalanine or tryptophan. Fields, in order: clone size, J gene, V gene, D gene, CDR3 protein, CDR3 DNA. The D gene is left open where the match is weak. Part of the rows lack a size; the others show once, few, many or a class for expanded clones.

. | TRBJ2-3 | TRBV18 | . | CASSPWSSSSTDTQYF | TGTGCCAGCTCACCATGGAGCAGCTCTAGCACAGATACGCAGTATTTT
. | TRBJ2-3 | TRBV7-2 | TRBD2 | CASSLAVTSGGATDTQYF | TGTGCCAGCAGCTTAGCCGTGACTAGCGGGGGGGCGACAGATACGCAGTATTTT
. | TRBJ2-1 | TRBV7-7 | TRBD2 | CASSPAGVPYNEQFF | TGTGCTAGCAGCCCAGCGGGAGTACCCTACAATGAGCAGTTCTTC
few | TRBJ1-6 | TRBV5-4 | . | CASSSGQKHNSPLHF | TGTGCCAGCAGCTCAGGACAGAAGCATAATTCACCCCTCCACTTT
. | TRBJ2-7 | TRBV5-6 | . | CASSLDRVDEQYF | TGTGCCAGCAGCTTGGACAGGGTCGACGAGCAGTACTTC
. | TRBJ2-5 | TRBV7-7 | . | CASSFGQGAGGETRYF | .
. | TRBJ1-1 | TRBV7-3 | . | CASSYLVNTEAFF | TGTGCCAGCAGCTACCTAGTGAACACTGAAGCTTTCTTT
. | TRBJ2-5 | TRBV6-1 | TRBD2 | CASTGGLRETQYF | TGTGCCAGTACGGGGGGGTTGAGAGAGACCCAGTACTTC
. | TRBJ2-6 | TRBV11-2 | TRBD1 | CASSAWTGGGSGANVLTF | TGTGCCAGCAGCGCCTGGACAGGGGGCGGCTCTGGGGCCAACGTCCTGACTTTC
once | TRBJ2-7 | TRBV7-9 | . | CASSLGGGSSYEQYF | TGTGCCAGCAGCTTGGGGGGAGGTTCGTCCTACGAGCAGTACTTC